This TCR beta chain is drawn from a study of blood T cell repertoires in COVID-19 (dated by TCRdb to about 2020). For the study in its entirety: Collaborator samples came from the United States, Italy and Spain and covered acute and convalescent phases of COVID-19. The prospective study material was composed of cDNA or gDNA derived from T cells, B-cell-depleted T cells, or PBMCs. The dataset comprised deeply sampled blood TCRbeta repertoires from subjects exposed to, actively infected with, or recovered from COVID-19. The repertoires were released in a freely available public database intended as a resource for research on the immune response to SARS-CoV-2. The samples were drawn from two sources: the first 160 participants of the ongoing ImmuneRACE study, and fewer than 1,500 subjects contributed by 6 global collaborators. Nearly every sample came with metadata listing a de-identified subject ID, COVID-19 status, age in years and sex. Where HLA class I and class II types were available, the types were taken from metadata supplied by the sample provider, not from assay-based typing. Overall results and qualifications from the work: Clinical and demographic metadata were provided uncurated, with the amount varying by source and participant.

A second Seattle source provided samples from volunteer blood donors who had recovered from COVID-19. Whole blood was collected in K2EDTA tubes by collaborating institutions according to the institutions' own protocols. For TCRbeta analysis, collaborators shipped samples in one of three forms: frozen whole blood, isolated PBMCs, or DNA extracted from either of those sample types. This clone was counted a few times. The antigen it recognizes is unknown. Within one base of it there is no much larger clone, and no base qualities were kept. CDR1 and CDR2 were assigned from the germline V gene (reference sequence) as LNHDA and SQIVND. The CDR3 sequence holds 15 residues, the cysteine and phenylalanine included. The CDR3 DNA has 45 bases and is translated from base 1. Relative to germline, V is 1 base shorter and J is 0 bases shorter, with 7 bases between their ends. TCRbeta CDR3 regions were amplified from genomic DNA using the immunoSEQ Assay, a bias-controlled multiplex PCR. Processing in the source paper ran as follows. The number of nucleated cells in each sample was estimated from the amplification of reference gene primers within the assay. To quantify the absolute abundance of each unique TCRbeta CDR3 rearrangement, sequence reads were collapsed and filtered. Productive Simpson clonality was computed per sample as the square root of Simpson's diversity index over productive rearrangements. Sourced from immuneACCESS, this table was stored by TCRdb with only in-frame sequences that have V and J called. A share of the clones is absent; for the studies checked, an unresolved V gene accounts for under half, and the remainder has no known explanation. Clone size and the V and J calls come from that table; the DNA yielded D and trimming. The sample table lists over 200,000 clones, 88% of them with a count of one. Jointly, the top ten make up 0.75% to 1% of the sample.

The sequencing sample was made of peripheral blood. The source of this sequence is a middle-aged woman who had recovered from COVID-19. The chain is assembled from TRBV19 and TRBJ1-5, with no D gene named confidently. The CDR3 amino acid sequence is: CASSIASYSNQPQHF. In nucleotides, the sequence is TGTGCCAGTAGTATAGCGAGTTATAGCAATCAGCCCCAGCATTTT.